This passage covers 7 T cell receptor beta chains from one sample sequenced in a study of blood T cell repertoires in COVID-19. Method: immunoSEQ multiplex PCR; TCRdb's copy keeps in-frame clones and lacks some. The repertoire holds around 300,000 clones, with roughly 90% as singletons. Material for sequencing was peripheral blood. These receptors came from a woman aged 25 to 39 with active or convalescent COVID-19.

CDR3 nucleotide sequence: TGCAGTGCTAGATATCGCGGCGAAGCTTTCTTT. Translating it yields CSARYRGEAFF. V gene TRBV20-1 combines with J gene TRBJ1-1; D not resolved. CDR3 length equals 11 residues. Germline values: CDR1 DFQATT, CDR2 SNEGSKA (reference sequence). Trimming pared 2 bases from V and 8 bases from J, leaving 9 bases between.

V and J are TRBV7-8 and TRBJ1-3; 7 bases line up with TRBD1. The V segment lost 6 bases and the J segment 4 bases; nucleotides outside the gene matches: 12. Germline CDR1 reads SGHVS; CDR2 reads FQNEAQ. The CDR3 is 16 residues long. The CDR3 DNA follows: TGTGCCAGCAGTACCCGACAGGGAAGGCGGGGAAACACCATATATTTT. It codes for CASSTRQGRRGNTIYF. The complete variable domain, with remaining parts taken from reference TRBV7-8 and TRBJ1-3, reads GAGVSQSPRYKVAKRGQDVALRCDPISGHVSLFWYQQALGQGPEFLTYFQNEAQLDKSGLPSDRFFAERPEGSVSTLKIQRTQQEDSAVYLCASSTRQGRRGNTIYFGEGSWLTVV.

The chain carries TRBV5-4 and TRBJ1-2; no firm D call. CDR3 length: 14 amino acids. Germline V gene sequence: CDR1 SGHNT, CDR2 YYREEE (reference sequence). V was clipped by 4 bases and J by 0 bases, with 10 bases between them. CDR3 amino acids: CASSQDIANYGYTF. DNA of the CDR3: TGTGCCAGCAGCCAAGACATAGCTAACTATGGCTACACCTTC.

The gene calls are TRBV9 and TRBJ2-7; 7 positions match TRBD1. The CDR3 contains 14 residues. The germline CDR1 and CDR2 sequences are SGDLS and YYNGEE. The J segment lost 0 bases and the V segment lost 0 bases, leaving 0 bases of the junction unmatched. Here the CDR3 DNA reads TGTGCCAGCAGCGTAGGGGACAGCTCCTACGAGCAGTACTTC. Its protein is CASSVGDSSYEQYF.

CDR3 sequence (DNA): TGTGCCAGCAGCCAAGATATGGGACAGGGGTCAGAAAAACTGTTTTTT. This gives the protein CASSQDMGQGSEKLFF. The chain combines TRBV4-2 with TRBJ1-4, with 10 bases fitting TRBD1. Germline values: CDR1 LGHNA, CDR2 YNFKEQ. With 0 bases clipped from V and 8 bases from J, the junction kept 6 bases outside the gene matches. The CDR3 totals 16 residues.

The V and J genes are TRBV12-3 or TRBV12-4 and TRBJ1-2, with D perhaps matching TRBD1 (5 bases). There are 13 residues in the CDR3. The V and J ends lost 4 bases and 4 bases respectively, with 10 bases between them. CDR3 sequence reads: CASSSDSVYGYTF. DNA for the CDR3: TGTGCCAGCAGTTCTGACAGCGTCTATGGCTACACCTTC.

This clone was observed a single time. The rearrangement uses TRBV10-1 and TRBJ1-1; D might be TRBD1 (5 bases). Trimming stripped 5 bases from V and 0 bases from J, with 10 bases between. The CDR3 sequence is 14 residues long. Germline V gene sequence: CDR1 WNHNN, CDR2 SYGVQD (reference sequence). DNA for the CDR3: TGCGCCAGCAGTCTCACAGGCTTGAACACTGAAGCTTTCTTT. It encodes CASSLTGLNTEAFF.